One sample yielded the 25 T cell receptor beta chains listed below, sequenced in a study of T cell repertoires in cytomegalovirus infection. TCRdb used MiXCR to reprocess the reads, holding one entry per CDR3 protein. The profile shows fewer than 700,000 distinct CDR3 sequences, 20% to 25% of them singletons. Sequenced: CD8+ T cells from PBMCs. The receptors here all came from a human donor in good health (CMV status not recorded). Some clones in this sample may be carry-over from other donors' samples.

The chain employs TRBV6-2 or TRBV6-3 and TRBJ2-1; no clear D. The germline CDR1 and CDR2 sequences are MNHEY and SVGEGT. The V gene lost 2 bases and the J gene lost 0 bases, with 8 bases spanning the gap. The CDR3 contains 15 residues. The CDR3 reads CASSYGPASYNEQFF. The CDR3 region has the DNA TGTGCCAGCAGTTACGGTCCGGCCTCCTACAATGAGCAGTTCTTC.

The genes are TRBV20-1 and TRBJ2-3; TRBD1 matches 7 bases. The CDR3 totals 14 residues. Germline loops: CDR1 DFQATT, CDR2 SNEGSKA (reference sequence). V lost 3 bases to trimming and J lost 2 bases; unmatched junction nucleotides: 5. The CDR3 is CSASGTEYTDTQYF. The CDR3 DNA reads TGCAGTGCTAGCGGGACAGAGTACACAGATACGCAGTATTTT.

As for this clonotype: One base away lies a much larger clone, so this may be a sequencing read error. The chain has TRBV29-1 and TRBJ2-3, with 10 bases lining up with TRBD2. Germline trimming cut 3 bases from V and 0 bases from J; bases unmatched to any gene: 21. The CDR3 sequence is 21 residues long. Germline-derived CDR1 and CDR2 are SQVTM and ANQGSEA. The CDR3 sequence: CSVDDPPTSGVKFSSTDTQYF. DNA of the CDR3: TGCAGCGTTGATGATCCTCCAACTAGCGGGGTTAAGTTCTCTAGCACAGATACGCAGTATTTT.

This clonotype has at least ten counts. The chain has TRBV12-3 or TRBV12-4 and TRBJ1-4; D not resolved. The CDR3 spans 16 residues. Trimming removed 3 bases from V and 4 bases from J, with 15 bases in between. The CDR3: CASSFILQANNEKLFF. The DNA of the CDR3 is TGTGCCAGCAGTTTTATTCTACAAGCAAATAATGAAAAACTGTTTTTT.

This clonotype was detected a few times. This chain connects TRBV28 to TRBJ1-1; TRBD1 might be the D (5 bases). The germline V gene encodes CDR1 MDHEN and CDR2 SYDVKM. Trimming cost V 5 bases and J 4 bases, with 17 bases left between them. This CDR3 comprises 15 residues. DNA of the CDR3: TGTGCCAGCAGTCTGACACTCCCTGGGGCCACTGAAGCTTTCTTT. It translates to CASSLTLPGATEAFF.

The chain joins TRBV4-1 to TRBJ2-1; possible D gene TRBD1, 5 bases. The CDR3 extends over 16 amino acids. Trimming took off 0 bases at V and 4 bases at J, with 13 bases between the two ends. Germline V gene data show CDR1 as MGHRA and CDR2 as YSYEKL. CDR3 residues: CASSQEKGLYYNEQFF. CDR3 DNA sequence: TGCGCCAGCAGCCAAGAAAAGGGGCTGTATTACAATGAGCAGTTCTTC.

The chain carries TRBV7-2 and TRBJ2-5; D is uncertain. Deletions cut 6 bases from V and 5 bases from J, with 16 bases between. The germline V gene encodes CDR1 SGHTA and CDR2 FQGNSA. The CDR3 extends over 14 amino acids. The CDR3 DNA sequence: TGTGCCAGCAGTCACGAGTTTTCGGAGGAGACCCAGTACTTC. Amino acids: CASSHEFSEETQYF.

The J gene is TRBJ2-4, the V gene TRBV20-1, with D possibly being TRBD1 (6 bases). Germline loops: CDR1 DFQATT, CDR2 SNEGSKA (reference sequence). The CDR3 is 16 amino acids. V lost 0 bases and J 1 base, leaving 13 bases between the germline ends. DNA of the CDR3: TGCAGTGCTAGAGATAGGGCAGGGGAGGCCAAAAACATTCAGTACTTC. This codes for CSARDRAGEAKNIQYF.

V and J are TRBV28 and TRBJ2-1; possibly TRBD1 for D (6 bases). Germline CDR1 is MDHEN and CDR2 is SYDVKM. The V gene lost 5 bases and the J gene lost 4 bases, with 18 bases spanning the gap. The CDR3 spans 16 residues. In DNA, the CDR3 is TGTGCCAGCAGTCAGGTCGGGACACCAACTTACAATGAGCAGTTCTTC. Translating gives CASSQVGTPTYNEQFF.

The genes are TRBV6-2 or TRBV6-3 and TRBJ2-7; D gene ambiguous. This CDR3 has 12 amino acids. Germline V gene sequence: CDR1 MNHEY, CDR2 SVGEGT. Deletions cut 2 bases from V and 3 bases from J, with 5 bases between. The CDR3 nucleotides read TGTGCCAGCAGTTACGGCCACTACGAGCAGTACGTC. Residues: CASSYGHYEQYV.

This rearrangement joins TRBV28 to TRBJ1-4; D unresolved. V lost 2 bases and J lost 6, with 13 bases in between. The CDR3 has 15 residues. Germline lookup yields CDR1 MDHEN and CDR2 SYDVKM. The CDR3 region has the DNA TGTGCCAGCAGTTTAGTCAGAGATGAGGATGAAAAACTGTTTTTT. Encoded protein: CASSLVRDEDEKLFF. Together with reference TRBV28 and TRBJ1-4, the CDR3 gives the full variable domain: DVKVTQSSRYLVKRTGEKVFLECVQDMDHENMFWYRQDPGLGLRLIYFSYDVKMKEKGDIPEGYSVSREKKERFSLILESASTNQTSMYLCASSLVRDEDEKLFFGSGTQLSVL.

In its sample, this clonotype was seen many times. This chain links TRBV2 with TRBJ2-1; 7 bases fit TRBD1. Trimming took 1 base from V and 3 from J; bases not matched to a gene: 0. The CDR3 has 14 residues. The V gene's germline CDR1 is SNHLY and CDR2 FYNNEI. CDR3 sequence reads: CASSEGDSYNEQFF. Here the CDR3 DNA reads TGTGCCAGCAGTGAAGGGGACAGCTACAATGAGCAGTTCTTC.

The V call is TRBV20-1, the J call TRBJ2-1; 12 bases are a match to TRBD2. CDR3 size: 14 residues. After removal of 2 bases from V and 7 bases from J, the junction contained 3 bases not matched to a gene. CDR1 and CDR2 (germline): DFQATT, SNEGSKA (reference sequence). The CDR3 sequence: CSARLAGGLNEQFF. The CDR3 DNA sequence: TGCAGTGCTAGACTAGCGGGGGGGCTGAATGAGCAGTTCTTC.

This clonotype has ten or more counts. V usage is TRBV19 and J usage is TRBJ2-1; D assignment may be TRBD1 or TRBD2 (6 bases each). Germline V lookup: CDR1 LNHDA, CDR2 SQIVND (reference sequence). V lost 6 bases, J lost 0 bases, and 12 bases lay in between. There are 15 residues in the CDR3. The CDR3 sequence is CASRQGGSSYNEQFF. The CDR3 nucleotides read TGTGCCAGTAGACAAGGGGGGAGCTCCTACAATGAGCAGTTCTTC.

Only one count was recorded for this clonotype. The chain is built from TRBV9 and TRBJ2-1; 8 bases map to TRBD1. V shed 6 bases and J 7 bases; nucleotides not matched to a gene: 9. Germline V lookup: CDR1 SGDLS, CDR2 YYNGEE. The CDR3 spans 14 residues. This CDR3 is CASTPGQGRNEQFF. CDR3 bases: TGTGCCAGCACCCCCGGACAGGGTAGGAATGAGCAGTTCTTC.

This clonotype has a handful of counts. The chain combines TRBV25-1 with TRBJ2-6, with TRBD2 identical over 12 bases. After removal of 8 bases from V and 1 base from J, the junction contained 12 bases not matched to a gene. This CDR3 is built from 19 residues. Germline loops: CDR1 MGHDK, CDR2 SYGVNS. CDR3: CASLEETSGGYSGANVLTF. DNA of the CDR3: TGTGCCAGCTTGGAAGAGACTAGCGGGGGTTATTCTGGGGCCAACGTCCTGACTTTC.

At least ten counts were recorded for this clonotype. The chain links TRBV4-3 to TRBJ2-3; D is perhaps TRBD1 or TRBD2 (5 bases each). The CDR3 is made up of 14 amino acids. V was cut by 0 bases and J by 6 bases, with 10 bases left in between. Germline CDR1 and CDR2: LGHNA and YSLEER. The CDR3 loop is CASSQDLWGDTQYF. The CDR3, as DNA: TGCGCCAGCAGCCAAGATCTATGGGGGGATACGCAGTATTTT.

This clonotype has at least ten counts. The gene calls are TRBV23-1 and TRBJ2-1, with D possibly being TRBD2 (5 bases). TRBV23-1 is an ORF; its function is uncertain. V dropped 11 bases and J dropped 1 base, with 12 bases sitting between them. This CDR3 region has 13 residues. This CDR3 is CALRRGSYNEQFF. Written as DNA, the CDR3 is TGCGCCCTTCGCCGGGGTTCCTACAATGAGCAGTTCTTC.

This clonotype was detected many times. This sequence joins TRBV7-8 and TRBJ2-3, with D perhaps matching TRBD2 (5 bases). This CDR3 comprises 16 residues. Per the germline V gene, CDR1 is SGHVS and CDR2 is FQNEAQ. V was pared by 6 bases and J by 0 bases, with 16 bases between. This CDR3 reads CASSSKGVGSTDTQYF. CDR3 nucleotides: TGTGCCAGCAGTTCTAAGGGAGTAGGGAGCACAGATACGCAGTATTTT.

Notes on this clonotype: This could be a read error, since a much larger clone is one nucleotide away. J is TRBJ1-2 and V is TRBV12-5, with D unresolved. V gave up 6 bases and J gave up 0 bases, with 8 bases separating them. CDR3 size: 13 residues. CDR1 and CDR2 (germline): LGHNT, FRNRAP. CDR3 amino acids: CASGTSPNYGYTF. The CDR3 region has the DNA TGTGCTAGTGGCACGAGTCCTAACTATGGCTACACCTTC.

The V and J genes are TRBV20-1 and TRBJ2-4, with D perhaps TRBD1 (8 bases). V lost 6 bases and J 1 base, leaving 22 bases between the germline ends. Germline CDR1 DFQATT, CDR2 SNEGSKA (reference sequence). The CDR3 spans 17 residues. CDR3 sequence (DNA): TGCAGTGCCCGGGGGGACAGGTTAACGATGGCCAAAAACATTCAGTACTTC. Encoded protein: CSARGDRLTMAKNIQYF.

This chain connects TRBV6-2 or TRBV6-3 to TRBJ2-7; D may be TRBD1 (5 bases). Germline V gene sequence: CDR1 MNHEY, CDR2 SVGEGT. This CDR3 has 16 residues. The CDR3 DNA reads TGTACCAGCAGTTACTCGAAGGTTTCAGGGAAACACGAGCAGTACGTC. It is translated as CTSSYSKVSGKHEQYV.

This clonotype was recorded a few times. V usage is TRBV28 and J usage is TRBJ2-1; maybe TRBD2 (5 bases). The CDR3 totals 15 residues. The germline V gene has CDR1 MDHEN and CDR2 SYDVKM. V dropped 5 bases and J dropped 15 bases, with 26 bases sitting between them. CDR3 DNA: TGTGCCAGCAGTCTCTTGGCTAGCCCCCGAAGATCATCGTTCTTC. The encoded protein is CASSLLASPRRSSFF.

This clonotype was observed many times. The CDR3 sequence: CASSQKVNTGGMNTEAFF. CDR3 DNA: TGTGCCAGCAGCCAGAAAGTGAATACAGGGGGGATGAACACTGAAGCTTTCTTT. V is TRBV4-2 and J is TRBJ1-1; 8 positions agree with TRBD1. CDR1 is LGHNA and CDR2 is YNFKEQ in the germline V gene. J lost 0 bases, V lost 3 bases, and 12 bases had no gene match. The length of the CDR3 is 18 residues.

This clonotype came up many times. This sequence joins TRBV7-8 and TRBJ2-2; possible D gene TRBD1, 5 bases. CDR1 is SGHVS, CDR2 FQNEAQ, per germline. Trimming stripped 8 bases from V and 6 bases from J, with 19 bases between. The CDR3 contains 15 residues. CDR3 nucleotide sequence: TGTGCCAGCGGCCAGGGAACTGCGGCTTCCGGGGAGCTGTTTTTT. This translates into CASGQGTAASGELFF.